The 30 T cell receptor beta chains listed next were all sequenced from one sample in a study of a mutant IDH1 vaccine in newly diagnosed glioma. Profiling relied on immunoSEQ multiplex PCR, and the TCRdb table lists in-frame clones only, not all of them. Among roughly 25,000 clones, approximately 90% were seen once, and the ten largest hold more than 8.5%. Time point denoted: baseline, week 1 (first vaccination visit). Treatment in this sample: pre-vaccination baseline after standard-of-care therapy. Sequences were derived from PBMCs, sampled from a glioma patient treated with radiotherapy, temozolomide or both. These receptors were collected from a man aged 30-40 years with glioma.

This rearrangement joins TRBV29-1 to TRBJ1-1; D uncertain. V lost 7 bases and J lost 4, with 7 bases in between. The germline V gene encodes CDR1 SQVTM and CDR2 ANQGSEA. The CDR3 consists of 10 residues. CDR3 in amino acids: CSADFTEAFF. CDR3 sequence (DNA): TGCAGCGCGGACTTCACTGAAGCTTTCTTT.

The V and J genes are TRBV10-3 and TRBJ1-2; tentatively, D is TRBD1 (6 bases). In germline, CDR1 is ENHRY, CDR2 SYGVKD. V shed 6 bases and J shed 6 bases, with 11 bases lying between them. This CDR3 region has 12 residues. CDR3 DNA: TGTGCCATCAGCTCGGACAGAGATGGCTACACCTTC. It codes for CAISSDRDGYTF.

The chain couples TRBV5-1 to TRBJ1-4, with D perhaps TRBD1 (6 bases). This CDR3 is built from 14 residues. Germline V lookup: CDR1 SGHRS, CDR2 YFSETQ. Trimming pared 0 bases from V and 3 bases from J, leaving 6 bases between. The CDR3 region is CASSLDRANEKLFF. CDR3 coding DNA: TGCGCCAGCAGCTTGGACAGGGCTAATGAAAAACTGTTTTTT.

The rearrangement joins TRBV28 to TRBJ1-5, with D tentatively TRBD1 (5 bases). In germline, CDR1 is MDHEN, CDR2 SYDVKM. V was pared by 1 base and J by 7 bases, with 14 bases between. This CDR3 spans 15 amino acids. CDR3 sequence reads: CASSLLRAGNQPQHF. In nucleotides, the CDR3 is TGTGCCAGCAGTTTATTAAGGGCAGGGAACCAGCCCCAGCATTTT.

The genes are TRBV12-5 and TRBJ2-1, with 10 bases matching TRBD2. CDR3 size: 15 residues. The germline gives CDR1 LGHNT, CDR2 FRNRAP. The V gene end was trimmed by 7 bases and the J gene end by 2 bases; junction bases not matched to a gene: 5. The CDR3 DNA follows: TGTGCTAGTGCCCCGAGCGGGAGGGCCTACAATGAGCAGTTCTTC. Amino acid sequence: CASAPSGRAYNEQFF. Together with reference TRBV12-5 and TRBJ2-1, the CDR3 gives the full variable domain: DARVTQTPRHKVTEMGQEVTMRCQPILGHNTVFWYRQTMMQGLELLAYFRNRAPLDDSGMPKDRFSAEMPDATLATLKIQPSEPRDSAVYFCASAPSGRAYNEQFFGPGTRLTVL.

The chain has TRBV5-3 and TRBJ2-1; TRBD1 is a possible D gene (6 bases). TRBV5-3 is labeled an ORF, and its function is uncertain. The CDR3 extends over 15 amino acids. Trimming took 4 bases from V and 3 from J, leaving 14 bases between them. The CDR3 spells CARSLRQEGYNEQFF. The CDR3 DNA reads as TGTGCCAGAAGCCTGAGACAGGAAGGCTACAATGAGCAGTTCTTC.

The J gene is TRBJ2-1, the V gene TRBV4-1, with 9 bases fitting TRBD1. V lost 3 bases to trimming and J lost 2 bases; unmatched junction nucleotides: 2. Germline loops: CDR1 MGHRA, CDR2 YSYEKL. The CDR3 extends over 15 amino acids. CDR3 nucleotide sequence: TGCGCCAGCAGCCAGGACAGGGGCGCCTACAATGAGCAGTTCTTC. As protein: CASSQDRGAYNEQFF.

The J gene is TRBJ2-3, the V gene TRBV5-1; D gene unclear. Germline V gene data show CDR1 as SGHRS and CDR2 as YFSETQ. Trimming shortened V by 2 bases and J by 3 bases, and 13 bases separated the two germline ends. The CDR3 extends over 15 amino acids. DNA of the CDR3: TGCGCCAGCAGCTTCCTGAACAGTTTGACAGATACGCAGTATTTT. Encoded protein: CASSFLNSLTDTQYF.

The chain has TRBV27 and TRBJ2-1; D ambiguous. V gave up 0 bases and J gave up 2 bases, with 8 bases separating them. The length of the CDR3 is 15 residues. Germline V gene sequence: CDR1 MNHEY, CDR2 SMNVEV (reference sequence). CDR3 sequence reads: CASSLSTEPYNEQFF. In DNA form, the CDR3 reads TGTGCCAGCAGTTTATCTACGGAGCCCTACAATGAGCAGTTCTTC.

The chain recombines TRBV29-1 with TRBJ1-2, with D possibly being TRBD1 (6 bases). Germline CDR1 reads SQVTM; CDR2 reads ANQGSEA. This CDR3 has 13 amino acids. V lost 4 bases and J 0 bases, leaving 9 bases between the germline ends. This CDR3 is CSVGGAANYGYTF. CDR3 sequence (DNA): TGCAGCGTTGGGGGGGCGGCTAACTATGGCTACACCTTC.

The sample holds a few counts of this clone. This chain links TRBV18 with TRBJ2-3, with D possibly matching TRBD2 (5 bases). CDR3 size: 15 residues. CDR1 and CDR2 from the germline V gene are KGHSH and LQKENI. Trimming removed 6 bases from V and 1 base from J, with 14 bases in between. CDR3 loop: CASSPGMAGTDTQYF. DNA for the CDR3: TGTGCCAGCTCTCCGGGGATGGCCGGCACAGATACGCAGTATTTT.

The rearrangement joins TRBV5-6 to TRBJ1-6; no clear D gene. Trimming removed 5 bases from V and 8 bases from J, with 8 bases in between. Germline V gene sequence: CDR1 SGHDT, CDR2 YYEEEE. The CDR3 length is 12 residues. The CDR3 is CASSWLDSPLHF. CDR3 DNA sequence: TGTGCCAGCAGTTGGTTGGATTCACCCCTCCACTTT.

The V and J genes are TRBV19 and TRBJ1-1, with 8 positions matching TRBD1. Germline values: CDR1 LNHDA, CDR2 SQIVND (reference sequence). V lost 5 bases, J lost 6 bases, and 8 bases stayed unmatched. The CDR3 consists of 14 residues. The DNA of the CDR3 is TGTGCCAGTAGTGGGACAGGTGGGTGGGCTGAAGCTTTCTTT. This translates into CASSGTGGWAEAFF. The complete variable domain, with remaining parts taken from reference TRBV19 and TRBJ1-1, reads DGGITQSPKYLFRKEGQNVTLSCEQNLNHDAMYWYRQDPGQGLRLIYYSQIVNDFQKGDIAEGYSVSREKKESFPLTVTSAQKNPTAFYLCASSGTGGWAEAFFGQGTRLTVV.

V is TRBV7-9 and J is TRBJ1-1, with D possibly TRBD1 on 6 matching bases. The CDR3 covers 13 residues. The ends were cut back, 4 bases at V and 11 bases at J, with 17 bases in the middle. CDR1 is SEHNR, CDR2 FQNEAQ, per germline (reference sequence). CDR3 loop: CASSSSTGVWAFF. The CDR3 DNA is TGTGCCAGCAGCTCTTCGACAGGAGTATGGGCTTTCTTT.

This chain uses TRBV5-1 with TRBJ2-1; D not certain. The V and J ends lost 2 bases and 1 base respectively, with 13 bases between them. Germline CDR1 and CDR2: SGHRS and YFSETQ. The CDR3 runs to 16 residues. The CDR3 here is CASSFRTVRSYNEQFF. The DNA of the CDR3 is TGCGCCAGCAGCTTCCGGACCGTCCGTTCCTACAATGAGCAGTTCTTC.

A single count supports this clone. The chain is built from TRBV30 and TRBJ1-6; the match to TRBD1 covers 7 bases. The CDR3 runs 13 residues. Germline CDR1 and CDR2: GTSNPN and SVGIG (reference sequence). V gave up 8 bases and J gave up 7 bases; unmatched junction bases: 8. The DNA of the CDR3 is TGTGCCGGCCGACAGGGCCCAAATTCACCCCTCCACTTT. This translates into CAGRQGPNSPLHF.

The chain couples TRBV2 to TRBJ1-1; D gene unclear. Trimming stripped 4 bases from V and 3 bases from J, with 9 bases between. The CDR3 consists of 13 residues. CDR1 and CDR2 from the germline V gene are SNHLY and FYNNEI. Here the CDR3 reads CASSGAPYTEAFF. CDR3 bases: TGTGCCAGCAGTGGCGCGCCGTACACTGAAGCTTTCTTT. The full variable domain, with the rest looked up from reference TRBV2 and TRBJ1-1, is EPEVTQTPSHQVTQMGQEVILRCVPISNHLYFYWYRQILGQKVEFLVSFYNNEISEKSEIFDDQFSVERPDGSNFTLKIRSTKLEDSAMYFCASSGAPYTEAFFGQGTRLTVV.

This clone was detected a few times. The rearrangement links TRBV7-9 to TRBJ1-1; D gene unclear. This CDR3 spans 15 amino acids. Trimming left V 0 bases short and J 5 bases short, with 13 bases between. Germline V gives CDR1 SEHNR, CDR2 FQNEAQ (reference sequence). In nucleotides, the CDR3 is TGTGCCAGCAGCTTAGCAGTAGGGATTGCTACTGAAGCTTTCTTT. Amino acid sequence: CASSLAVGIATEAFF.

The chain has TRBV11-3 and TRBJ1-5, with a tentative D call TRBD1 (6 bases). CDR3 length equals 16 residues. In germline, CDR1 is SGHNT, CDR2 YENEEA. Trimming removed 5 bases from V and 1 base from J, with 15 bases in between. CDR3 protein: CASSDGTRGSNQPQHF. CDR3 coding DNA: TGTGCCAGCAGCGACGGGACAAGGGGAAGCAATCAGCCCCAGCATTTT.

Turning to this clone: Distinct nucleotide sequences in the sample also encode this CDR3. The V gene is TRBV27, the J gene TRBJ1-5; no clear D gene. Germline loops: CDR1 MNHEY, CDR2 SMNVEV (reference sequence). The CDR3 consists of 14 residues. V lost 2 bases, J lost 0 bases, and 5 bases lay in between. CDR3 amino acids: CASSLQYSNQPQHF. Here the CDR3 DNA reads TGTGCCAGCAGTTTACAGTATAGCAATCAGCCCCAGCATTTT.

The chain carries TRBV6-5 and TRBJ2-2; possible D gene TRBD1, 6 bases. The length of the CDR3 is 13 residues. Germline V CDR1 and CDR2: MNHEY, SVGAGI. V dropped 6 bases and J dropped 4 bases, with 9 bases sitting between them. The CDR3 region has the DNA TGTGCCAGCAGATGGACAGCCACCGGGGAGCTGTTTTTT. Its translation: CASRWTATGELFF.

J is TRBJ2-7 and V is TRBV7-9; tentative D call: TRBD1 (7 bases). This CDR3 has 14 amino acids. CDR1 is SEHNR, CDR2 FQNEAQ, per germline (reference sequence). Trimming stripped 1 base from V and 6 bases from J, with 13 bases between. The CDR3 bases are TGTGCCAGCAGCTTAGTTGCAGGGGGGAGCGAGCAGTACTTC. Translation: CASSLVAGGSEQYF.

This chain connects TRBV18 to TRBJ1-1; no clear D. The V gene's germline CDR1 is KGHSH and CDR2 LQKENI. V was clipped by 3 bases and J by 5 bases, with 4 bases between them. This CDR3 region has 11 residues. Written as DNA, the CDR3 is TGTGCCAGCTCACCCCAGACTGAAGCTTTCTTT. Translated, it gives CASSPQTEAFF.

V usage is TRBV12-5 and J usage is TRBJ1-3, with 7 nucleotides matching TRBD1. With V trimmed by 1 base and J by 4 bases, 10 bases remained unmatched. The length of the CDR3 is 17 residues. The germline CDR1 and CDR2 sequences are LGHNT and FRNRAP. CDR3 sequence: CASGLDTGATVGNTIYF. CDR3 nucleotides: TGTGCTAGTGGTTTGGACACAGGGGCCACTGTCGGAAACACCATATATTTT.

The chain links TRBV5-1 to TRBJ1-1; no definite D call. The ends were cut back, 0 bases at V and 3 bases at J, with 3 bases in the middle. Germline V gene lookup returns CDR1 SGHRS and CDR2 YFSETQ. The CDR3 is 12 residues long. CDR3 amino acids: CASSLGYTEAFF. In nucleotides, the CDR3 is TGCGCCAGCAGCTTGGGCTACACTGAAGCTTTCTTT.

This sequence joins TRBV2 and TRBJ1-2; D might be TRBD1 (6 bases). Germline CDR1 is SNHLY and CDR2 is FYNNEI. The CDR3 is made up of 14 amino acids. The germline V and J ends were trimmed by 9 bases and 0 bases, with 14 bases remaining between them. In nucleotides, the CDR3 is TGTGCCAGAAGACGGACAGCTACTAACTATGGCTACACCTTC. Amino acids: CARRRTATNYGYTF.

The V and J genes are TRBV2 and TRBJ2-7, with D perhaps matching TRBD2 (7 bases). V was clipped by 10 bases and J by 4 bases, with 20 bases between them. This CDR3 comprises 14 residues. The germline CDR1 and CDR2 sequences are SNHLY and FYNNEI. CDR3 amino acids: CAIRGAAIPYEQYF. DNA for the CDR3: TGTGCCATCCGGGGGGCAGCAATCCCGTACGAGCAGTACTTC.

Here the CDR3 reads CASSIVGGPLYEQYF. CDR3 bases: TGTGCCAGTAGTATAGTAGGGGGGCCCCTCTACGAGCAGTACTTC. The chain has TRBV19 and TRBJ2-7; tentatively, D is TRBD1 or TRBD2 (6 bases each). Germline loops: CDR1 LNHDA, CDR2 SQIVND (reference sequence). V was shortened by 1 base and J by 3 bases, with 13 bases between the two germline ends. The CDR3 spans 15 residues.

The rearrangement links TRBV4-2 to TRBJ1-2; unclear D gene. Trimming shortened V by 0 bases and J by 6 bases, and 14 bases separated the two germline ends. The CDR3 extends over 15 amino acids. Per the germline V gene, CDR1 is LGHNA and CDR2 is YNFKEQ. The CDR3 protein is CASSQDRRGRDGYTF. CDR3 sequence (DNA): TGTGCCAGCAGCCAAGATAGGCGGGGAAGGGATGGCTACACCTTC.

V gene TRBV15 combines with J gene TRBJ2-3, with D possibly TRBD2 on 6 matching bases. Trimming removed 1 base at V and 2 bases at J, with 13 bases between. The CDR3 is 16 amino acids. CDR1 is LNHNV, CDR2 YYDKDF, per germline (reference sequence). The CDR3 here is CATSRVGAGHTDTQYF. In DNA, the CDR3 is TGTGCCACCAGCAGAGTAGGGGCGGGGCACACAGATACGCAGTATTTT.